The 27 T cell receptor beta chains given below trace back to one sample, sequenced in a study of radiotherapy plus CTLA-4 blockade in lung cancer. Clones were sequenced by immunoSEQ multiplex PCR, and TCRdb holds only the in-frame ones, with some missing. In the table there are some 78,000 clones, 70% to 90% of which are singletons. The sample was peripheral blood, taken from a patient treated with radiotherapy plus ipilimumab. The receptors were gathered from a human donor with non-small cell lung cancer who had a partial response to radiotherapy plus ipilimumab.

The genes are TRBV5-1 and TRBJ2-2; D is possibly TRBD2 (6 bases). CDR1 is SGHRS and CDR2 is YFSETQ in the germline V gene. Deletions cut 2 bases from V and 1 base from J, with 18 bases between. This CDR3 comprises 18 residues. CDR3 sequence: CASSFLLAIDLNTGELFF. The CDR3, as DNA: TGCGCCAGCAGCTTTTTGCTAGCGATAGACCTGAACACCGGGGAGCTGTTTTTT.

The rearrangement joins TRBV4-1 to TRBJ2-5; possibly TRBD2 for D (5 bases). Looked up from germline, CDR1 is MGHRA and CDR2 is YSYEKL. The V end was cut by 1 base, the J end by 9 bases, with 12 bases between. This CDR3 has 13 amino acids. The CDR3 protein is CASSQATTGSQYF. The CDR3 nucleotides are TGCGCCAGCAGCCAAGCTACCACGGGGTCCCAGTACTTC.

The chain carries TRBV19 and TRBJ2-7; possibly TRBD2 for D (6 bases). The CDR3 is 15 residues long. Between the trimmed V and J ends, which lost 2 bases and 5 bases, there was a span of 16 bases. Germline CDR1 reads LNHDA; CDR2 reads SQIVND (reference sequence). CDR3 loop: CASSIFGEDFDEQYF. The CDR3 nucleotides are TGTGCCAGTAGTATATTTGGGGAGGACTTCGACGAGCAGTACTTC.

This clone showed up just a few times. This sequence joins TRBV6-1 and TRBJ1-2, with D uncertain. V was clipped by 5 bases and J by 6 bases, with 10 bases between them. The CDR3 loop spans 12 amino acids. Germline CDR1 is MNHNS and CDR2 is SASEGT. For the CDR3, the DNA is TGTGCCAGCAGTTCAGGCAGGCATGGCTACACCTTC. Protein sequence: CASSSGRHGYTF.

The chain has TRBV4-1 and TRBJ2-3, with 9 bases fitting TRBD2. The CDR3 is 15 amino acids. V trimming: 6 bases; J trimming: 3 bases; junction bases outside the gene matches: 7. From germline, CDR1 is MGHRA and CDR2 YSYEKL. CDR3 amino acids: CASSRTSGQTDTQYF. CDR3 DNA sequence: TGCGCCAGCAGTCGTACTAGCGGGCAAACAGATACGCAGTATTTT.

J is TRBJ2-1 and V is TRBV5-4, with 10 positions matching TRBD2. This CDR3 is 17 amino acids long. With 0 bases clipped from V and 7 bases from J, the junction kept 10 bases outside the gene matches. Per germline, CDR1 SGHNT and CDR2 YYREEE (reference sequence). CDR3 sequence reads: CASSLGLAGVSENEQFF. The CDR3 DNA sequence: TGTGCCAGCAGCTTGGGCCTAGCGGGAGTGTCAGAGAATGAGCAGTTCTTC.

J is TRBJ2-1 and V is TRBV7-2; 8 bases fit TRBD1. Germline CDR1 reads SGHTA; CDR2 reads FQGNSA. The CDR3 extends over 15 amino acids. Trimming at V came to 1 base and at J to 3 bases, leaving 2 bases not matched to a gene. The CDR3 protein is CASSLGQGLYNEQFF. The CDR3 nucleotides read TGTGCCAGCAGCTTAGGACAGGGGCTCTACAATGAGCAGTTCTTC.

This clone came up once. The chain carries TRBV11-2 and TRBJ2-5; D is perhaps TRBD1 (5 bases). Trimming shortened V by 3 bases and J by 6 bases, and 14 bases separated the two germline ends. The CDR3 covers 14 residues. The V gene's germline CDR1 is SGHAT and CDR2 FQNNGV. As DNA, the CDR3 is TGTGCCAGCAGCTTCCCAGGGTCGCCCCAGACCCAGTACTTC. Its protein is CASSFPGSPQTQYF.

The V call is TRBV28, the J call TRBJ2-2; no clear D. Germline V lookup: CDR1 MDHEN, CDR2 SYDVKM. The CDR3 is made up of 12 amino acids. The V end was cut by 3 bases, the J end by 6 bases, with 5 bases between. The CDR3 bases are TGTGCCAGCAGTTTTGTAGCCGGGGAGCTGTTTTTT. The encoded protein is CASSFVAGELFF.

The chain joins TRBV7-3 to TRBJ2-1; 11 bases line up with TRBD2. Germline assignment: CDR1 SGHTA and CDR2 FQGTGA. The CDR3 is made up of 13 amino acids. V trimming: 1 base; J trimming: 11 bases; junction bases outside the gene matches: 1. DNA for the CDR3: TGTGCCAGCAGCTTAAAGACTAGCGGGAAGCAGTTCTTC. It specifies CASSLKTSGKQFF.

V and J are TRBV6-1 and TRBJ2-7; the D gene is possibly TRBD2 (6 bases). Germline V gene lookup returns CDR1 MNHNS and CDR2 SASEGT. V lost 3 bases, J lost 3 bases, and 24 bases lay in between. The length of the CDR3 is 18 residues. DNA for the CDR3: TGTGCCAGCAGTGATTCATCCCCCGCGGGACGAGGAGGCTACGAGCAGTACTTC. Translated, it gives CASSDSSPAGRGGYEQYF.

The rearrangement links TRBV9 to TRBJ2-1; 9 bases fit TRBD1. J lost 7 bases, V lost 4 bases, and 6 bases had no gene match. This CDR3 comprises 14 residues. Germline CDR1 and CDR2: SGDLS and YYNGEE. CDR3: CASSPTGTGNEQFF. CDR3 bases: TGTGCCAGCAGCCCCACGGGGACAGGGAATGAGCAGTTCTTC.

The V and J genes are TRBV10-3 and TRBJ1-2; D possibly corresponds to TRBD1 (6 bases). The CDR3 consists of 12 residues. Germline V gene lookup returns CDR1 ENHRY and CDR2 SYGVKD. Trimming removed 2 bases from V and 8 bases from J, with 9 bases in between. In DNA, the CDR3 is TGTGCCATCAGTGAGCCAGGGGAGGGCTACACCTTC. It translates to CAISEPGEGYTF.

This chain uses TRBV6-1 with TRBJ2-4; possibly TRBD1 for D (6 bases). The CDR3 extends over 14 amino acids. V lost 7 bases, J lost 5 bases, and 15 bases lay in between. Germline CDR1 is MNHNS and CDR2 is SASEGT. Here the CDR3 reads CASIKGVGENIQYF. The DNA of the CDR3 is TGTGCCAGCATCAAGGGGGTCGGCGAAAACATTCAGTACTTC.

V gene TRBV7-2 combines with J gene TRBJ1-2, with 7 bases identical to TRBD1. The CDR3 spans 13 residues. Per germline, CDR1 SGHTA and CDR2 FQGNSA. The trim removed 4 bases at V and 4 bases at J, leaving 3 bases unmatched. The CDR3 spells CASSWGQSYGYTF. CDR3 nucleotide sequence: TGTGCCAGCAGCTGGGGACAGTCCTATGGCTACACCTTC.

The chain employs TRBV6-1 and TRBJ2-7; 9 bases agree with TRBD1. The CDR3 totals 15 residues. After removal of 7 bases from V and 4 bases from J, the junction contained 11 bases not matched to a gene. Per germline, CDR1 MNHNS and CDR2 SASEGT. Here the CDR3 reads CASKEFSGQGYEQYF. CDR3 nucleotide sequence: TGTGCCAGCAAGGAGTTTTCTGGACAGGGGTACGAGCAGTACTTC.

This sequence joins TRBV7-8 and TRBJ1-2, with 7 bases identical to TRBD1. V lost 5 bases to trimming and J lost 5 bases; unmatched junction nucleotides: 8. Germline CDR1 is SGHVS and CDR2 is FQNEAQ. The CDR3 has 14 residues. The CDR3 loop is CASSPGGTAYGYTF. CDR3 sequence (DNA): TGTGCCAGCAGCCCAGGGGGGACAGCGTATGGCTACACCTTC.

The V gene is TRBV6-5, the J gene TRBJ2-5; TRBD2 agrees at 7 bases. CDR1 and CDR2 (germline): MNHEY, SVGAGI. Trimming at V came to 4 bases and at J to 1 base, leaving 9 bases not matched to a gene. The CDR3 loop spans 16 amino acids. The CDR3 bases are TGTGCCAGCAGTTCTACCCCCCTAGCGGCCCAAGAGACCCAGTACTTC. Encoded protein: CASSSTPLAAQETQYF.

The CDR3 reads CASSQARPRDEQYF. CDR3 coding DNA: TGTGCCAGCAGCCAAGCTCGACCGAGGGACGAGCAGTACTTC. This chain links TRBV14 with TRBJ2-7; tentatively, D is TRBD2 (5 bases). The CDR3 is made up of 14 amino acids. Trimming took off 1 base at V and 5 bases at J, with 12 bases between the two ends. Germline V lookup: CDR1 SGHDN, CDR2 FVKESK.

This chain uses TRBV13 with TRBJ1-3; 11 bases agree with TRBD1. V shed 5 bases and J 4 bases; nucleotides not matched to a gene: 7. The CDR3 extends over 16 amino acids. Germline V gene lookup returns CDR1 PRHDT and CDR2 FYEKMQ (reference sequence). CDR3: CASSRRTGGAGNTIYF. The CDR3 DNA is TGTGCCAGCAGCCGACGGACAGGGGGCGCCGGAAACACCATATATTTT.

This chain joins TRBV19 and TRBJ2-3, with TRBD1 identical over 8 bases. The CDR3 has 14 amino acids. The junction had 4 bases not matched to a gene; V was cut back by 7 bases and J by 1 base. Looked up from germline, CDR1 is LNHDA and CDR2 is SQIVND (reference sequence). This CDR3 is CASKPGQGTDTQYF. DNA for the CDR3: TGTGCCAGTAAACCGGGACAGGGCACAGATACGCAGTATTTT.

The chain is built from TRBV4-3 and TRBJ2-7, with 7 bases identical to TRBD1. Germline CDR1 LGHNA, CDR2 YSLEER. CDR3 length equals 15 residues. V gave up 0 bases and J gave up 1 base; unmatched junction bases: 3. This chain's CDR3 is CASSQDRDSSYEQYV. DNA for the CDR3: TGCGCCAGCAGCCAAGATCGGGACAGTTCCTACGAGCAGTACGTC.

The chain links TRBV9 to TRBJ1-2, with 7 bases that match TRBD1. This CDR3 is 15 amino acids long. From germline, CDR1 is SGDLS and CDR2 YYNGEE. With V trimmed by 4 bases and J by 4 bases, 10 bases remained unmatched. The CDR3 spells CASSPVIQGGYGYTF. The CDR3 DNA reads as TGTGCCAGCAGCCCGGTCATTCAGGGGGGCTATGGCTACACCTTC.

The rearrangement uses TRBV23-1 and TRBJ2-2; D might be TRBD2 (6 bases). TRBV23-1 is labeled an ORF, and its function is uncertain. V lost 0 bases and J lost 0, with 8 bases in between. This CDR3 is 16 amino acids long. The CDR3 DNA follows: TGCGCCAGCAGTCAATCAGGCGGGGCGAACACCGGGGAGCTGTTTTTT. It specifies CASSQSGGANTGELFF.

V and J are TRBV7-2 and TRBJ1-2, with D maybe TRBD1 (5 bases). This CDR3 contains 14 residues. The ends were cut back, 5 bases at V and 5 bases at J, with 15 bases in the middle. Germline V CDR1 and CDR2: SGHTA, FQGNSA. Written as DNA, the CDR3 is TGTGCCAGCAGCCCGGACACGATTGCTTATGGCTACACCTTC. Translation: CASSPDTIAYGYTF.

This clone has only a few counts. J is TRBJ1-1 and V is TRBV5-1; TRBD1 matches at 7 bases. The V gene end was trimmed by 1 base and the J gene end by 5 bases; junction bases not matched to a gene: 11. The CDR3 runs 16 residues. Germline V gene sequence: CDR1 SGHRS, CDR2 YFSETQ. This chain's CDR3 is CASSLLATGVGTEAFF. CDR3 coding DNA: TGCGCCAGCAGCTTGTTAGCAACAGGGGTGGGGACTGAAGCTTTCTTT.

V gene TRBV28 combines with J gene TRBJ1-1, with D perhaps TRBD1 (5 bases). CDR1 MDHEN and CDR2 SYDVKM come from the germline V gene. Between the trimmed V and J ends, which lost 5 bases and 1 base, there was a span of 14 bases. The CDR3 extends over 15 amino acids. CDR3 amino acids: CASSGFGASNTEAFF. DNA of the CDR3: TGTGCCAGCAGTGGGTTTGGGGCATCGAACACTGAAGCTTTCTTT.